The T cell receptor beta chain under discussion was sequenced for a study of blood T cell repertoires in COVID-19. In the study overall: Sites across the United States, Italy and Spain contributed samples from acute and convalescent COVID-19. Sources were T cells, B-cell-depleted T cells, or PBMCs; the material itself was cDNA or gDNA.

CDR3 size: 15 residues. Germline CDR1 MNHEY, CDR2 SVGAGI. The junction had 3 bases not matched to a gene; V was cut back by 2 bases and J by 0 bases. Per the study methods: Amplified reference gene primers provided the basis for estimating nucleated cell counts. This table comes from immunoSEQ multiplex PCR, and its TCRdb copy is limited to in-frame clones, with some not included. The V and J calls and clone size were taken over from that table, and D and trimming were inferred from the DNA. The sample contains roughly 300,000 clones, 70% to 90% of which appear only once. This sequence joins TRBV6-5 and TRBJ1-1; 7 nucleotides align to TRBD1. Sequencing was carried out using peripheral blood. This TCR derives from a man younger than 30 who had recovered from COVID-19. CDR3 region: CASSYLGGMNTEAFF. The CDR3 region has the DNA TGTGCCAGCAGTTACCTAGGGGGCATGAACACTGAAGCTTTCTTT.